This entry lists 7 T cell receptor beta chains sequenced from one sample in a study of cytomegalovirus exposure and HLA in healthy donors (TCRdb year 2017). The protocol used for the library was the immunoSEQ multiplex PCR assay. The multiplex PCR relied on a mix of 60 forward primers for TCR Vbeta segments and 13 reverse primers for TCR Jbeta segments. The immuneACCESS repertoire file appears here via TCRdb, limited to in-frame rearrangements. These files lack a portion of the clones; in checked studies, under half of the deficit traces to unresolved V genes, and the cause of the others is not known. The table for this sample lists roughly 100,000 clones; approximately 80% of them were counted only once. Roughly 3.5% of the sample comes from the top ten. The sample taken for sequencing was PBMCs. Receptors were obtained from a male donor in good health and CMV-seropositive.

This chain uses TRBV2 with TRBJ1-2; D is ambiguous. V gave up 2 bases and J gave up 8 bases, with 12 bases separating them. Germline V gene sequence: CDR1 SNHLY, CDR2 FYNNEI. This CDR3 comprises 13 residues. The CDR3 spells CASSESEASGYTF. The CDR3 coding sequence is TGTGCCAGCAGTGAATCTGAGGCTAGCGGCTACACCTTC.

The chain uses TRBV7-9 and TRBJ1-1; TRBD1 matches at 7 bases. The CDR3 consists of 16 residues. With 4 bases clipped from V and 0 bases from J, the junction kept 8 bases outside the gene matches. Germline V CDR1 and CDR2: SEHNR, FQNEAQ (reference sequence). The CDR3 bases are TGTGCCAGCAGCTCGGGGACAGTCTCCATGAACACTGAAGCTTTCTTT. Its protein product is CASSSGTVSMNTEAFF.

The chain has TRBV10-3 and TRBJ2-3, with TRBD2 identical over 11 bases. The V gene end was trimmed by 7 bases and the J gene end by 1 base; junction bases not matched to a gene: 4. The CDR3 length is 15 residues. Germline values: CDR1 ENHRY, CDR2 SYGVKD. DNA of the CDR3: TGTGCCATCACTTCGACTAGCGGGGGCACAGATACGCAGTATTTT. Translated: CAITSTSGGTDTQYF.

The J gene is TRBJ2-4, the V gene TRBV4-1, with TRBD1 as a possible D gene (5 bases). The V end lost 0 bases, the J end lost 7 bases, and 10 bases lay between the germline ends. This CDR3 has 14 amino acids. Germline V gives CDR1 MGHRA, CDR2 YSYEKL. CDR3 bases: TGCGCCAGCAGCCAAGAAAGGGCAGGGAACATTCAGTACTTC. Protein product: CASSQERAGNIQYF.

Points on this clone: Other DNA variants within this sample encode the same CDR3. This sequence joins TRBV4-1 and TRBJ1-2; no reliable D call. The CDR3 totals 14 residues. Germline loops: CDR1 MGHRA, CDR2 YSYEKL. V was pared by 3 bases and J by 2 bases, with 10 bases between. Here the CDR3 DNA reads TGCGCCAGCAGCCACCCTACAGAAAACTATGGCTACACCTTC. This sequence encodes CASSHPTENYGYTF.

The chain joins TRBV29-1 to TRBJ1-4; TRBD1 matches at 9 bases. The CDR3 runs 14 residues. V gave up 4 bases and J gave up 8 bases; unmatched junction bases: 8. CDR1 is SQVTM, CDR2 ANQGSEA, per germline. CDR3 nucleotides: TGCAGCGTTGGTCAACAGGGGGCAAGGGAAAAACTGTTTTTT. Translation gives CSVGQQGAREKLFF.

The chain has TRBV28 and TRBJ1-5; D is ambiguous. CDR3 length equals 16 residues. Trimming pared 6 bases from V and 2 bases from J, leaving 17 bases between. The germline V gene has CDR1 MDHEN and CDR2 SYDVKM. CDR3 in DNA: TGTGCCAGCAGCCCCGCAGTTTATAGCGGCAATCAGCCCCAGCATTTT. Protein sequence: CASSPAVYSGNQPQHF.